This T cell receptor beta chain is drawn from a study of blood T cell repertoires in COVID-19. Study in general: Samples came from the United States, Italy and Spain, spanning acute and convalescent COVID-19. In each case, the material was cDNA or gDNA derived from T cells, B-cell-depleted T cells, or PBMCs.

This CDR3 has 13 residues. Per the authors' pipeline: Researchers report that nucleated cell counts were estimated from reference gene primer amplification. Profiled with immunoSEQ multiplex PCR; TCRdb holds only in-frame clones, not every one. V and J calls and clone size are given by that table; D and trimming were obtained from the DNA. The data show about 140,000 clones, with over 80% seen just once and approximately 1.4% held by the top ten. The TCR was taken from a human donor in a cohort sampled during active COVID-19. The chain employs TRBV21-1 and TRBJ2-2; TRBD2, the table's D call, was not compared with the DNA. TRBV21-1 is recorded as a pseudogene. Sequencing input: peripheral blood. In nucleotides, the CDR3 is TGTGCCAGCAGCTCAAGGACTAGCGAGGAGCTGTTTTTT. This gives the protein CASSSRTSEELFF.